Presented here are 10 T cell receptor beta chains from one specimen sequenced in a study of T-cell memory formation after mild COVID-19. TCRdb analysed the 5' RACE reads with MiXCR anew, one entry per CDR3 protein. The table includes around 200,000 distinct CDR3 sequences, roughly 30% detected once. Sequencing was performed on PBMCs or a T cell subset sorted from them (not recorded which). The receptors were gathered from an adult woman who had mild COVID-19 (a few samples of this study predate the infection). Cell type and time point are not known.

CDR3 sequence reads: CASEGTEGTGELFF. The CDR3 DNA reads TGTGCCAGCGAAGGGACCGAGGGCACCGGGGAGCTGTTTTTT. The genes are TRBV14 and TRBJ2-2; perhaps D is TRBD1 or TRBD2 (5 bases each). From germline, CDR1 is SGHDN and CDR2 FVKESK. V shed 8 bases and J shed 4 bases, with 14 bases lying between them. CDR3 length: 14 amino acids.

This clonotype came up a few times. The genes are TRBV24-1 and TRBJ1-5; the D gene is possibly TRBD1 (5 bases). Germline V gene sequence: CDR1 KGHDR, CDR2 SFDVKD. This CDR3 is built from 14 residues. V was clipped by 3 bases and J by 4 bases, with 9 bases between them. The CDR3 spells CATSDPGRNQPQHF. In nucleotides, the CDR3 is TGTGCCACCAGTGATCCGGGACGAAATCAGCCCCAGCATTTT.

The chain uses TRBV14 and TRBJ2-7; possible D gene TRBD2, 6 bases. This CDR3 has 13 residues. Germline CDR1 reads SGHDN; CDR2 reads FVKESK. The V end was cut by 4 bases, the J end by 6 bases, with 13 bases between. The chain's CDR3 is CASSPKLAGEQYF. In nucleotides, the CDR3 is TGTGCCAGCAGCCCAAAACTAGCAGGCGAGCAGTACTTC.

The V call is TRBV7-9, the J call TRBJ2-3; tentative D call: TRBD2 (5 bases). The ends were cut back, 0 bases at V and 4 bases at J, with 17 bases in the middle. This CDR3 spans 17 amino acids. CDR1 is SEHNR, CDR2 FQNEAQ, per germline (reference sequence). CDR3 nucleotides: TGTGCCAGCAGCTTAGCAAAGGCAGGAGGTTTAGCAGATACGCAGTATTTT. This sequence encodes CASSLAKAGGLADTQYF.

The gene calls are TRBV12-3 or TRBV12-4 and TRBJ1-2; TRBD1 matches 12 bases. V was clipped by 6 bases and J by 5 bases; unmatched bases: 7. The CDR3 is 15 amino acids. As DNA, the CDR3 is TGTGCCAGCAGCCCCCGGGACAGGGGGCTGTATGGCTACACCTTC. Translation gives CASSPRDRGLYGYTF.

The chain recombines TRBV4-1 with TRBJ2-1; weak D call: TRBD2 (6 bases). The length of the CDR3 is 15 residues. The germline V gene has CDR1 MGHRA and CDR2 YSYEKL. Trimming shortened V by 1 base and J by 3 bases, and 10 bases separated the two germline ends. CDR3 coding DNA: TGCGCCAGCAGCCAAGTCCAGGGAGGCTACAATGAGCAGTTCTTC. Translating it yields CASSQVQGGYNEQFF.

V gene TRBV3-1 combines with J gene TRBJ1-5; D remains unclear. The ends were cut back, 5 bases at V and 3 bases at J, with 14 bases in the middle. The CDR3 extends over 15 amino acids. Germline values: CDR1 LGHDT, CDR2 YNNKEL (reference sequence). The CDR3, as DNA: TGTGCCAGCAGCGCCTTTCATGGGGTCAATCAGCCCCAGCATTTT. Its protein is CASSAFHGVNQPQHF.

This clonotype was seen only a few times. The CDR3: CSATTGATEAFF. The CDR3 DNA reads TGCAGCGCAACCACAGGCGCCACTGAAGCTTTCTTT. V is TRBV29-1 and J is TRBJ1-1; the D gene is possibly TRBD1 (5 bases). Trimming shortened V by 7 bases and J by 4 bases, and 13 bases separated the two germline ends. Germline assignment: CDR1 SQVTM and CDR2 ANQGSEA. The CDR3 totals 12 residues.

The chain joins TRBV7-9 to TRBJ2-1; D gene unclear. Trimming removed 0 bases at V and 2 bases at J, with 11 bases between. The CDR3 covers 16 residues. CDR1 is SEHNR and CDR2 is FQNEAQ in the germline V gene (reference sequence). In nucleotides, the CDR3 is TGTGCCAGCAGCTTAGCGGCGCGCGTTACCTACAATGAGCAGTTCTTC. Translated: CASSLAARVTYNEQFF.

This chain connects TRBV7-6 to TRBJ2-1; 7 positions match TRBD2. V trimming: 5 bases; J trimming: 4 bases; junction bases outside the gene matches: 14. This CDR3 is built from 17 residues. The germline V gene encodes CDR1 SGHVS and CDR2 FNYEAQ. Here the CDR3 reads CASSPPPGRESYNEQFF. The CDR3 region has the DNA TGTGCCAGCAGCCCCCCCCCTGGGCGGGAGTCATACAATGAGCAGTTCTTC.